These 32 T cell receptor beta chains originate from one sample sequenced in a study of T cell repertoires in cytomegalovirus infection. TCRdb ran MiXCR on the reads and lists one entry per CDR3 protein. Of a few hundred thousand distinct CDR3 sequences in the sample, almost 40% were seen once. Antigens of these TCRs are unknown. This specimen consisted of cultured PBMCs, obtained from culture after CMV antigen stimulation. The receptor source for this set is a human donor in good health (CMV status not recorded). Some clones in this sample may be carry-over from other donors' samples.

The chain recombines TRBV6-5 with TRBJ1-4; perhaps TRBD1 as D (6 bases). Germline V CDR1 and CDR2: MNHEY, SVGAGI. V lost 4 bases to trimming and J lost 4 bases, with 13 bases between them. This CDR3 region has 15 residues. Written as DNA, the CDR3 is TGTGCCAGCAGTTCGAACAGGGCCCGTAATGAAAAACTGTTTTTT. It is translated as CASSSNRARNEKLFF.

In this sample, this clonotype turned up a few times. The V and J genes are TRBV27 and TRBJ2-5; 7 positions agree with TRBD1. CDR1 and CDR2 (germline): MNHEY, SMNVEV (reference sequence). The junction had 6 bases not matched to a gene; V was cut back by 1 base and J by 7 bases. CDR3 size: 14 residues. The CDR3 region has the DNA TGTGCCAGCAGTTTATGGGACAGCAAAGGGACCCAGTACTTC. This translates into CASSLWDSKGTQYF.

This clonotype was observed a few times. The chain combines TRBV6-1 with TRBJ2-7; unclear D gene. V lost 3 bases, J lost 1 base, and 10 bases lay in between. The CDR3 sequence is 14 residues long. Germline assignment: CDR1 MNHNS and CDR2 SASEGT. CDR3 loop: CASSEASLSYEQYF. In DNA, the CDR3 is TGTGCCAGCAGTGAGGCGAGTCTTTCCTACGAGCAGTACTTC.

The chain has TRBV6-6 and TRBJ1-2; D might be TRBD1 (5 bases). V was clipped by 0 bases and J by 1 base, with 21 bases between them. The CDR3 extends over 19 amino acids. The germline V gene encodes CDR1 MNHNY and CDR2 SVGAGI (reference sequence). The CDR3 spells CASSYSGQPKSGVNYGYTF. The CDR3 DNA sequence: TGTGCCAGCAGTTACTCCGGGCAACCTAAATCGGGGGTTAACTATGGCTACACCTTC.

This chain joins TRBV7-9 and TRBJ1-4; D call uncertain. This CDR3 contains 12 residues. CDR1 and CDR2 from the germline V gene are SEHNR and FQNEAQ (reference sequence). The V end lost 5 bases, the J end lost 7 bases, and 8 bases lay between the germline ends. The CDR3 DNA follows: TGTGCCAGCAGCGGAGAGGGTGAAAAACTGTTTTTT. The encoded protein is CASSGEGEKLFF. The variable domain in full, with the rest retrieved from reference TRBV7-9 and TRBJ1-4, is DTGVSQNPRHKITKRGQNVTFRCDPISEHNRLYWYRQTLGQGPEFLTYFQNEAQLEKSRLLSDRFSAERPKGSFSTLEIQRTEQGDSAMYLCASSGEGEKLFFGSGTQLSVL.

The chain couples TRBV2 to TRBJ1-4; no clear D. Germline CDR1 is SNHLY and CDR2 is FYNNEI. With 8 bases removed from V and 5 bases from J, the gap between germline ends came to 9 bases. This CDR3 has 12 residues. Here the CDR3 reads CASAWGNEKLFF. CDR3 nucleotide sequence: TGTGCCAGCGCTTGGGGAAATGAAAAACTGTTTTTT.

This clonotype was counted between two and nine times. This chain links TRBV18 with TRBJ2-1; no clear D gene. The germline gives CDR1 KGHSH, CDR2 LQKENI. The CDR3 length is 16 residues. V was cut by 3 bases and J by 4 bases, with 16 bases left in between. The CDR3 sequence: CASSPSNVWVYNEQFF. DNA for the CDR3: TGTGCCAGCTCACCTTCTAATGTATGGGTTTACAATGAGCAGTTCTTC.

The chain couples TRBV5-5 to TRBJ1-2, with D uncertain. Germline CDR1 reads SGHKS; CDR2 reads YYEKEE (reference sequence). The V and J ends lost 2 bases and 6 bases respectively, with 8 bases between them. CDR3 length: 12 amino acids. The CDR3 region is CASSFGSNGYTF. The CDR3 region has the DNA TGTGCCAGCAGCTTTGGGTCGAATGGCTACACCTTC.

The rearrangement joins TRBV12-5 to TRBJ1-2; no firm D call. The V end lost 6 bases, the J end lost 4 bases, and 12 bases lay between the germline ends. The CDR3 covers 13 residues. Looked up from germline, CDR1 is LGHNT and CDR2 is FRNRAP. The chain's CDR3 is CASGPDGGYGYTF. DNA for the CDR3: TGTGCTAGTGGGCCCGACGGAGGCTATGGCTACACCTTC. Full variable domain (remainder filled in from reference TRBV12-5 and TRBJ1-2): DARVTQTPRHKVTEMGQEVTMRCQPILGHNTVFWYRQTMMQGLELLAYFRNRAPLDDSGMPKDRFSAEMPDATLATLKIQPSEPRDSAVYFCASGPDGGYGYTFGSGTRLTVV.

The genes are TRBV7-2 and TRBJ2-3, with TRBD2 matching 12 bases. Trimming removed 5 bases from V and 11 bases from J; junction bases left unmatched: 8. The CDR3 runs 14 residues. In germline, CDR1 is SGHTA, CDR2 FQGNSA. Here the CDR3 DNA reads TGTGCCAGCAGCAGGCGGACTAGCGGGGCTCTGCAGTATTTT. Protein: CASSRRTSGALQYF. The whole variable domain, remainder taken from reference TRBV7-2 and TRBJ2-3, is GAGVSQSPSNKVTEKGKDVELRCDPISGHTALYWYRQSLGQGLEFLIYFQGNSAPDKSGLPSDRFSAERTGGSVSTLTIQRTQQEDSAVYLCASSRRTSGALQYFGPGTRLTVL.

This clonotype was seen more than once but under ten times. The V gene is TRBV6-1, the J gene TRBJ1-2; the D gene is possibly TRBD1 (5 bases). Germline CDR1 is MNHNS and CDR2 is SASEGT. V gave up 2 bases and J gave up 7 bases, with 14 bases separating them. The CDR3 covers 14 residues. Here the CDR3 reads CASSESPGYLGYTF. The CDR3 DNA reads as TGTGCCAGCAGTGAATCGCCAGGGTACCTTGGCTACACCTTC.

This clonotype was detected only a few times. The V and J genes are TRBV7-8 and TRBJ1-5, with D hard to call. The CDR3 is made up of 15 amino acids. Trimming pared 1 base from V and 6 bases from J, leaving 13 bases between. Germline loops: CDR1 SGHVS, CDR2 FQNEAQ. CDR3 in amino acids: CASSLVQTSFQPQHF. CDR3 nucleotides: TGTGCCAGCAGCTTAGTGCAGACTTCGTTTCAGCCCCAGCATTTT.

CDR3 amino acids: CAIKSITDTQYF. The CDR3 DNA is TGTGCCATCAAAAGTATCACAGATACGCAGTATTTT. The chain combines TRBV10-3 with TRBJ2-3; D unclear. The CDR3 loop spans 12 amino acids. The ends were cut back, 7 bases at V and 2 bases at J, with 7 bases in the middle. From germline, CDR1 is ENHRY and CDR2 SYGVKD.

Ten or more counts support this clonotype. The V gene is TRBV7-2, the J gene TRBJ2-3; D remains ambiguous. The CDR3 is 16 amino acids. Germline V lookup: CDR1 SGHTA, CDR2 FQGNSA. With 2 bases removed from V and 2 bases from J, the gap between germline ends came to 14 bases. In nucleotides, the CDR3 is TGTGCCAGCAGCTTATTGGATGGGCTCACCACAGATACGCAGTATTTT. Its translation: CASSLLDGLTTDTQYF.

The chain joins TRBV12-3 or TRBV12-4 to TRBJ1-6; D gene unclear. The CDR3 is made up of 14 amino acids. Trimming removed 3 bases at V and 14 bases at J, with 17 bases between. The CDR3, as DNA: TGTGCCAGCAGTTTCGGGCTTACCTCCAGCACCCTCCACTTT. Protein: CASSFGLTSSTLHF.

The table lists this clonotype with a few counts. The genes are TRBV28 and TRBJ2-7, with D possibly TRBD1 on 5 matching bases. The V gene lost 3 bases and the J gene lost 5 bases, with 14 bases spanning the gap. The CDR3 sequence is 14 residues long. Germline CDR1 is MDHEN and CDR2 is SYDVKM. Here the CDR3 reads CASSFRGFVNEQYF. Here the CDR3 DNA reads TGTGCCAGCAGTTTTAGGGGTTTTGTTAACGAGCAGTACTTC. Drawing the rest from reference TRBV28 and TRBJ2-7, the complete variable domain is DVKVTQSSRYLVKRTGEKVFLECVQDMDHENMFWYRQDPGLGLRLIYFSYDVKMKEKGDIPEGYSVSREKKERFSLILESASTNQTSMYLCASSFRGFVNEQYFGPGTRLTVT.

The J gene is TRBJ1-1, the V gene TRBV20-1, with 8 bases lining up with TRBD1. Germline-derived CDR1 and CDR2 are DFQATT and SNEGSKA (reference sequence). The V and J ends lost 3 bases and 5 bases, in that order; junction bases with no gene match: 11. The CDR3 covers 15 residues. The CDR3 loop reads CSASFRQGAGTEAFF. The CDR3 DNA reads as TGCAGTGCTAGCTTCCGGCAGGGGGCAGGGACTGAAGCTTTCTTT.

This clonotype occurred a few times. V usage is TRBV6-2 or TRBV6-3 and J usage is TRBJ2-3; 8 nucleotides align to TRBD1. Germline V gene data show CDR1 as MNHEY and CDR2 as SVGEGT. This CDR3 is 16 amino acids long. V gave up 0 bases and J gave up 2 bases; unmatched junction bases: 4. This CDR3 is CASSYSDRELTDTQYF. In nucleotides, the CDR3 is TGTGCCAGCAGTTACTCGGACAGGGAACTCACAGATACGCAGTATTTT.

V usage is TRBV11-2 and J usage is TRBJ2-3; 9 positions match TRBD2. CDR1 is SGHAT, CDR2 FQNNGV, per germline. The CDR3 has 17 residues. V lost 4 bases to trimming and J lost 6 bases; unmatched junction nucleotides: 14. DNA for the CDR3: TGTGCCAGCAGCTACAGTGATCGCGGGGGGGCCGGGGATACGCAGTATTTT. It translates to CASSYSDRGGAGDTQYF. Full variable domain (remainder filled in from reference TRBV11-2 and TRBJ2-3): EAGVAQSPRYKIIEKRQSVAFWCNPISGHATLYWYQQILGQGPKLLIQFQNNGVVDDSQLPKDRFSAERLKGVDSTLKIQPAKLEDSAVYLCASSYSDRGGAGDTQYFGPGTRLTVL.

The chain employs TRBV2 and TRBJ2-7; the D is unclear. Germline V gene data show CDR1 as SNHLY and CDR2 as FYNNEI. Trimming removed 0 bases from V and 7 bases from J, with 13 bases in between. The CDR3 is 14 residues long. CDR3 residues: CASSEALRGREQYF. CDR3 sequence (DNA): TGTGCCAGCAGTGAAGCGCTTCGTGGTCGTGAGCAGTACTTC.

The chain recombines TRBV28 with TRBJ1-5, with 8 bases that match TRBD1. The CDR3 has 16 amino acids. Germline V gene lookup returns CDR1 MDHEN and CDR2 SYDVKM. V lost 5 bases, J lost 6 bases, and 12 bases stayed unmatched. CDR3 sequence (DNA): TGTGCCAGCAGTCCCCCTCAGGGGGCGAGTGGTCAGCCCCAGCATTTT. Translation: CASSPPQGASGQPQHF.

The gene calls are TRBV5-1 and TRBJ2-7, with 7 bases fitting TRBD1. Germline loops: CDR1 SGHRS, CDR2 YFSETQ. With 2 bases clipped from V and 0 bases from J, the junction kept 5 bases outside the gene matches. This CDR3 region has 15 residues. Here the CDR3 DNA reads TGCGCCAGCAGCTTATTACAGGGGACCTCCTACGAGCAGTACTTC. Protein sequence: CASSLLQGTSYEQYF.

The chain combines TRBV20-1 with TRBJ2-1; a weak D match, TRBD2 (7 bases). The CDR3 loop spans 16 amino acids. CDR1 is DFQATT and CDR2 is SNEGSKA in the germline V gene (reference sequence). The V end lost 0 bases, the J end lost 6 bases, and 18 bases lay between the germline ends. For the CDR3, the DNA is TGCAGTGCTAGAGATGGGAGGGGGGGGGATATCAATGAGCAGTTCTTC. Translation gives CSARDGRGGDINEQFF.

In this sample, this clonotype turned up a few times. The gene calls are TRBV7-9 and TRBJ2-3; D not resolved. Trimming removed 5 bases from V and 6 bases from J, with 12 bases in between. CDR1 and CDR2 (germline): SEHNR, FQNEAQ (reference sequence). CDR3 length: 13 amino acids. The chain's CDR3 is CASSGGPYDTQYF. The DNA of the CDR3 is TGTGCCAGCAGCGGTGGGCCCTATGATACGCAGTATTTT.

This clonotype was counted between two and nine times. The DNA of the CDR3 is TGTGCCAGCAGCCCAGATGTCCAAAATCAGCCCCAGCATTTT. Its protein is CASSPDVQNQPQHF. The V call is TRBV7-2, the J call TRBJ1-5; D gene uncertain. Germline loops: CDR1 SGHTA, CDR2 FQGNSA. V lost 5 bases, J lost 4 bases, and 12 bases lay in between. This CDR3 contains 14 residues.

CDR3 nucleotides: TGTGCCAGCAGATTATTGAAAAGGGGCAGCTATAATTCACCCCTCCACTTT. Translation gives CASRLLKRGSYNSPLHF. V is TRBV7-9 and J is TRBJ1-6; TRBD1 might be the D (5 bases). Trimming took off 6 bases at V and 3 bases at J, with 18 bases between the two ends. Germline V lookup: CDR1 SEHNR, CDR2 FQNEAQ (reference sequence). The length of the CDR3 is 17 residues.

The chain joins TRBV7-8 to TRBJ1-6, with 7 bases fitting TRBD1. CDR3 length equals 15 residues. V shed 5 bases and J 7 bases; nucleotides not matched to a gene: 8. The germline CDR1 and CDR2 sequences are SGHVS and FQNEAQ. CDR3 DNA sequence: TGTGCCAGCAGCATTCCGGGACAGCTGAATTCACCCCTCCACTTT. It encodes CASSIPGQLNSPLHF.

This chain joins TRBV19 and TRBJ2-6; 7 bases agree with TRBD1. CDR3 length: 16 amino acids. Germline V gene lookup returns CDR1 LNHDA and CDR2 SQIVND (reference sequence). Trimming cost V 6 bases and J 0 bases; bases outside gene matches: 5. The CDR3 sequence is CASRRGDSSGANVLTF. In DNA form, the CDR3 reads TGTGCCAGTAGACGAGGGGACAGCTCTGGGGCCAACGTCCTGACTTTC.

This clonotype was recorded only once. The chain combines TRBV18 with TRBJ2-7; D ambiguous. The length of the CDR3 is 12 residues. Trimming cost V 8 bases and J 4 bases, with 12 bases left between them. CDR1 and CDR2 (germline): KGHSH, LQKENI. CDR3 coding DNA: TGTGCCAGCCACGGGCCCGTATACGAGCAGTACTTC. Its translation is CASHGPVYEQYF.

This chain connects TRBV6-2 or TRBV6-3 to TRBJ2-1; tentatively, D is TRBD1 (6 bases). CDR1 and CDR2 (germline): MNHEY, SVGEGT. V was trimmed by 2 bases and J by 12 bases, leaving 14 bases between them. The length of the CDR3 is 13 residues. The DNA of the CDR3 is TGTGCCAGCAGTTACCCGCTTTTAGGGGGGCAGTTCTTC. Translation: CASSYPLLGGQFF.

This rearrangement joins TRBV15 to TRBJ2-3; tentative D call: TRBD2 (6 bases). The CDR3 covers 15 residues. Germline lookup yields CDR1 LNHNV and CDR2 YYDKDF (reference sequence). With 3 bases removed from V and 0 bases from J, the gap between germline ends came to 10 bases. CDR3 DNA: TGTGCCACCAGCAGGGCGGGGACTAGCACAGATACGCAGTATTTT. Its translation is CATSRAGTSTDTQYF.

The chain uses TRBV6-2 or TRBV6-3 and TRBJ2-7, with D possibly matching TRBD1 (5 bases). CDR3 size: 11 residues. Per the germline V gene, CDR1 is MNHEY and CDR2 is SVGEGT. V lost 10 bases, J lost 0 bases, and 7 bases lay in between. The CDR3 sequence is CATDNSYEQYF. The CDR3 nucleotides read TGTGCCACGGACAACTCCTACGAGCAGTACTTC.